This TCR beta chain is from a study of T cell repertoires in cytomegalovirus infection. Whole-study context: Matching HLA type and CMV infection were both indicated by public TCR beta signatures. Study-wide results and limits: Public TCR beta family frequency separated CMV-and-HLA carriers, including in an independent cohort. HLA-C-restricted CMV-specific TCR beta clonotypes were dominant in the ex vivo response.

TCRdb itself ran the reads through MiXCR, one entry per CDR3 protein. The data contain 200,000 to 300,000 distinct CDR3 sequences, around 9% of them seen just once; the ten biggest clones take up more than 12%. This clonotype was picked up many times. Antigen unknown. Per germline, CDR1 SGHTA and CDR2 FQGNSA. The CDR3 has 14 residues. The V end lost 1 base, the J end lost 5 bases, and 11 bases lay between the germline ends. The sequencing sample was made of PBMCs. V usage is TRBV7-2 and J usage is TRBJ1-1, with TRBD1 as a possible D gene (6 bases). The receptor comes from a human donor in good health (CMV status not recorded). Some clones in this sample may be carry-over from other donors' samples. This CDR3 is CASSLVQGRTEAFF. The DNA of the CDR3 is TGTGCCAGCAGCTTAGTTCAGGGGAGAACTGAAGCTTTCTTT.